The T cell receptor (beta chain) described here comes from a study of blood T cells in healthy people across ages. Overall study context: The template switching approach captured approximately one barcoded beta molecule for every two T cells. General observations from the study: Age brought a roughly linear fall in TCR beta diversity measured per million T cells. Calculation of diversity from one million T cells yielded estimates considered to be underestimates.

Trimming took 3 bases from V and 2 from J, leaving 11 bases between them. CDR3 length: 15 amino acids. CDR1 and CDR2 from the germline V gene are MNHEY and SMNVEV (reference sequence). This clonotype was counted between two and nine times. Its antigen is currently unknown. Through a sample-barcoded 5' primer and a J-beta primer mix, a second PCR was run for roughly 6 to 11 cycles. TCRdb fed the 5' RACE reads into MiXCR, producing one record per CDR3 protein. Of about 1.6 million distinct CDR3 sequences in the sample, about 35% were seen once. RNA extraction gave at least 5 micrograms of total RNA per sample.

The chain recombines TRBV27 with TRBJ2-1; tentatively, D is TRBD1 (6 bases). Sequencing was done on a sample of blood. The TCR comes from a woman in her twenties or thirties in good health. The CDR3 spells CASSFSRQAYNEQFF. CDR3 sequence (DNA): TGTGCCAGCAGTTTCTCACGACAGGCCTACAATGAGCAGTTCTTC.